This T cell receptor beta chain was captured by sequencing in a study of T-cell reconstitution after alpha-beta-depleted transplantation in children. TCRbeta library preparation incorporated unique molecular identifiers. TCRdb re-called the PCR reads through MiXCR, storing one row per CDR3 protein. Seen here are about a million distinct CDR3 sequences, about 26% observed once, and the top ten hold 25% to 35%. Germline V gene data show CDR1 as SGHAT and CDR2 as FQNNGV. This CDR3 has 18 residues. Trimming cost V 4 bases and J 2 bases; bases outside gene matches: 11. Study findings and constraints: A year post-transplant, T-cell counts and diversity derived mostly from newly produced T cells.

This clonotype was counted only a few times. Its antigen remains unknown. This rearrangement joins TRBV11-2 to TRBJ2-5; 12 positions match TRBD2. The receptor comes from a boy less than two years old who had a stem cell transplant for SCID, so the T cells may come from the graft donor. This specimen consisted of PBMCs, mostly from graft donor cells, obtained 360 days after TCRalphabeta/CD19-depleted stem cell transplant. The chain's CDR3 is CASSSGLAGYYNQETQYF. CDR3 nucleotide sequence: TGTGCCAGCAGCTCTGGACTAGCGGGGTACTACAATCAAGAGACCCAGTACTTC.